The entry below describes one T cell receptor beta chain. This entry comes from a study of CD8 T cells in Susac syndrome. Reverse transcription of 0.5 to 1 ug RNA was performed with random hexamers. From the immunoSEQ multiplex PCR reads, TCRdb called clonotypes with MiXCR, one entry per CDR3 protein. The repertoire holds more than 200,000 distinct CDR3 sequences, around 93% seen once, with 0.06% to 0.08% in the top ten. There are 17 residues in the CDR3. Sequencing used CD4+ T cells from PBMCs. The receptor's source is a human donor with multiple sclerosis. The chain joins TRBV12-3 or TRBV12-4 to TRBJ2-1; 10 nucleotides agree with TRBD2. In nucleotides, the CDR3 is TGTGCTAGCGGGAGCGGGAGGGCCACGAGCTCCTACAATGAGCAGTTCTTC. As protein: CASGSGRATSSYNEQFF.